Presented here are 19 T cell receptor beta chains from one specimen sequenced in a study of T cell responses to AZD1222 COVID-19 vaccine. This table comes from immunoSEQ multiplex PCR, and its TCRdb copy is limited to in-frame clones, with some not included. The data contain roughly 150,000 clones, about nine tenths of them singletons. This specimen was peripheral blood, taken 28 days after the second AZD1222 dose. These receptors came from an adult who received the AZD1222 COVID-19 vaccine.

This chain links TRBV25-1 with TRBJ1-1; D is undetermined. The CDR3 is 12 amino acids. CDR1 MGHDK and CDR2 SYGVNS come from the germline V gene. V dropped 9 bases and J dropped 1 base, with 9 bases sitting between them. Here the CDR3 reads CASSRGNTEAFF. Written as DNA, the CDR3 is TGTGCCAGTTCGCGGGGGAACACTGAAGCTTTCTTT.

This clone occurred once. The chain is built from TRBV7-2 and TRBJ2-4; TRBD2 aligns across 8 bases. CDR1 is SGHTA and CDR2 is FQGNSA in the germline V gene. J was trimmed by 15 bases and V by 3 bases; bases with no gene match: 10. The CDR3 consists of 13 residues. The CDR3: CASSFGGTSRSYF. The CDR3 bases are TGTGCCAGCAGCTTTGGGGGGACTAGTCGATCGTACTTC.

The chain joins TRBV5-1 to TRBJ1-4; TRBD1 aligns across 8 bases. V lost 7 bases, J lost 3 bases, and 8 bases stayed unmatched. This CDR3 is 15 amino acids long. Germline CDR1 reads SGHRS; CDR2 reads YFSETQ. The CDR3 DNA is TGCGCCAGCGGCGGACAGGGCTACCCTAATGAAAAACTGTTTTTT. Protein product: CASGGQGYPNEKLFF.

In its sample, this clone ranks as medium-sized. The chain recombines TRBV24-1 with TRBJ1-1; D might be TRBD1 (5 bases). Deletions cut 9 bases from V and 5 bases from J, with 18 bases between. CDR3 length equals 14 residues. Germline lookup yields CDR1 KGHDR and CDR2 SFDVKD. CDR3 nucleotides: TGTGCCACCTCATCTGGGGGGAGTGAGACTGAAGCTTTCTTT. Amino acid sequence: CATSSGGSETEAFF.

V is TRBV19 and J is TRBJ1-3, with TRBD1 matching over 7 bases. CDR3 size: 16 residues. Germline CDR1 is LNHDA and CDR2 is SQIVND (reference sequence). The junction had 6 bases not matched to a gene; V was cut back by 4 bases and J by 0 bases. This chain's CDR3 is CASSKQGSSSGNTIYF. The DNA of the CDR3 is TGTGCCAGTAGTAAACAGGGGTCCAGCTCTGGAAACACCATATATTTT.

V and J are TRBV5-5 and TRBJ2-3; 10 bases are a match to TRBD1. J lost 2 bases, V lost 3 bases, and 9 bases had no gene match. CDR1 SGHKS and CDR2 YYEKEE come from the germline V gene (reference sequence). This CDR3 is 17 amino acids long. CDR3 residues: CASSSRVGQGNTDTQYF. Here the CDR3 DNA reads TGTGCCAGCAGCTCCCGAGTGGGACAGGGGAACACAGATACGCAGTATTTT.

A single count supports this clone. This chain links TRBV7-3 with TRBJ2-3, with TRBD1 matching 9 bases. V was clipped by 5 bases and J by 1 base; unmatched bases: 10. Germline CDR1 is SGHTA and CDR2 is FQGTGA. The CDR3 consists of 17 residues. The CDR3 protein is CASSPNPQGAGTDTQYF. Written as DNA, the CDR3 is TGTGCCAGCAGCCCAAACCCACAGGGGGCCGGCACAGATACGCAGTATTTT.

J is TRBJ2-3 and V is TRBV5-1; the D is unclear. Trimming took off 1 base at V and 5 bases at J, with 2 bases between the two ends. Germline CDR1 is SGHRS and CDR2 is YFSETQ. The CDR3 sequence is 11 residues long. The CDR3 region is CASSLLDTQYF. The CDR3 nucleotides are TGCGCCAGCAGCTTGTTAGATACGCAGTATTTT.

The chain uses TRBV4-2 and TRBJ2-5, with 12 bases matching TRBD1. The germline gives CDR1 LGHNA, CDR2 YNFKEQ. V was clipped by 3 bases and J by 4 bases; unmatched bases: 3. There are 15 residues in the CDR3. In DNA form, the CDR3 reads TGTGCCAGCAGCCAGGGGGACAGGGGGCCAGAGACCCAGTACTTC. Protein product: CASSQGDRGPETQYF.

This clone was recorded once. Here the CDR3 DNA reads TGTGCCACCGGGTTAAGCGGGCCTAGCACAGATACGCAGTATTTT. Translation: CATGLSGPSTDTQYF. The V and J genes are TRBV10-3 and TRBJ2-3; TRBD2 is a possible D gene (6 bases). CDR1 ENHRY and CDR2 SYGVKD come from the germline V gene. The CDR3 loop spans 15 amino acids. The V end lost 10 bases, the J end lost 0 bases, and 17 bases lay between the germline ends.

In this sample, this clone turned up a few times. This rearrangement joins TRBV7-3 to TRBJ2-3; D is ambiguous. Per the germline V gene, CDR1 is SGHTA and CDR2 is FQGTGA. The CDR3 spans 14 residues. With 5 bases removed from V and 1 base from J, the gap between germline ends came to 10 bases. This CDR3 reads CASSPEYGTDTQYF. CDR3 in DNA: TGTGCCAGCAGCCCCGAGTACGGCACAGATACGCAGTATTTT. The variable domain in full, with the rest retrieved from reference TRBV7-3 and TRBJ2-3, is GAGVSQTPSNKVTEKGKYVELRCDPISGHTALYWYRQSLGQGPEFLIYFQGTGAADDSGLPNDRFFAVRPEGSVSTLKIQRTERGDSAVYLCASSPEYGTDTQYFGPGTRLTVL.

This clone has just one count. The chain couples TRBV28 to TRBJ1-2; D ambiguous. The V and J ends lost 2 bases and 7 bases respectively, with 8 bases between them. The CDR3 contains 12 residues. Germline V CDR1 and CDR2: MDHEN, SYDVKM. Written as DNA, the CDR3 is TGTGCCAGCAGTTTAGCGGTGGGTGGCTACACCTTC. Translating it yields CASSLAVGGYTF.

The CDR3 loop reads CASSGGSNSPLHF. CDR3 nucleotides: TGTGCCAGCAGTGGGGGTTCAAATTCACCCCTCCACTTT. The chain combines TRBV2 with TRBJ1-6, with D unresolved. Trimming removed 4 bases from V and 7 bases from J, with 8 bases in between. Germline CDR1 and CDR2: SNHLY and FYNNEI. This CDR3 spans 13 amino acids.

This clone was found once. The chain links TRBV7-2 to TRBJ2-5; the D gene could be TRBD1 or TRBD2 (5 bases each). V lost 5 bases to trimming and J lost 4 bases, with 14 bases between them. CDR1 is SGHTA, CDR2 FQGNSA, per germline. The CDR3 sequence is 14 residues long. This chain's CDR3 is CASSPGTTRETQYF. CDR3 nucleotide sequence: TGTGCCAGCAGCCCCGGGACCACGAGAGAGACCCAGTACTTC.

The rearrangement uses TRBV7-3 and TRBJ2-1, with 7 bases fitting TRBD2. V shed 5 bases, J shed 9 bases, and the junction held 10 bases outside the gene matches. The CDR3 covers 14 residues. From germline, CDR1 is SGHTA and CDR2 FQGTGA. The CDR3 sequence: CASSRTGGPGEQFF. CDR3 DNA: TGTGCCAGCAGCCGAACGGGGGGACCCGGTGAGCAGTTCTTC.

The chain has TRBV10-3 and TRBJ1-6, with D unresolved. Germline V gene data show CDR1 as ENHRY and CDR2 as SYGVKD. The CDR3 contains 15 residues. V was cut by 2 bases and J by 0 bases, with 5 bases left in between. CDR3 DNA sequence: TGTGCCATCAGTGAGGAGGGCTCCTATAATTCACCCCTCCACTTT. This gives the protein CAISEEGSYNSPLHF.

This clone appeared a single time. This chain joins TRBV28 and TRBJ2-7; possibly TRBD1 or TRBD2 for D (5 bases each). The V end was cut by 5 bases, the J end by 3 bases, with 17 bases between. The germline V gene has CDR1 MDHEN and CDR2 SYDVKM. The CDR3 runs 15 residues. CDR3 region: CASSPPGAGRYEQYF. In nucleotides, the CDR3 is TGTGCCAGCAGTCCTCCCGGGGCAGGGCGCTACGAGCAGTACTTC.

The rearrangement uses TRBV27 and TRBJ2-7, with D unresolved. The CDR3 spans 11 residues. In germline, CDR1 is MNHEY, CDR2 SMNVEV (reference sequence). V was clipped by 4 bases and J by 7 bases, with 8 bases between them. CDR3 in DNA: TGTGCCAGCAGTTCCGCAGGAGAGCAGTACTTC. Amino acid sequence: CASSSAGEQYF.

The J gene is TRBJ2-3, the V gene TRBV28; TRBD2 matches at 13 bases. CDR1 and CDR2 from the germline V gene are MDHEN and SYDVKM. Trimming took 4 bases from V and 5 from J; bases not matched to a gene: 12. This CDR3 spans 18 amino acids. The CDR3, as DNA: TGTGCCAGCAGTTCCCCACGGACTAGCGGGAGAGGAGGAGATACGCAGTATTTT. This codes for CASSSPRTSGRGGDTQYF.